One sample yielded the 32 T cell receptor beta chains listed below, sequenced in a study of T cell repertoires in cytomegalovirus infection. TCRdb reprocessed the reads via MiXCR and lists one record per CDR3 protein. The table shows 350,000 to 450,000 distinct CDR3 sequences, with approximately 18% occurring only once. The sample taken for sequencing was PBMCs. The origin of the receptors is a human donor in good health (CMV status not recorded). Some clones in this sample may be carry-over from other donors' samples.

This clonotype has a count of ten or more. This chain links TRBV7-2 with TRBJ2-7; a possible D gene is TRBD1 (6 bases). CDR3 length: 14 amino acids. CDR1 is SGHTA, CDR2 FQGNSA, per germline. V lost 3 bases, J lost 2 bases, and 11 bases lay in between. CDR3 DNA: TGTGCCAGCAGCTTGAACAGGGCGACCTACGAGCAGTACTTC. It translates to CASSLNRATYEQYF.

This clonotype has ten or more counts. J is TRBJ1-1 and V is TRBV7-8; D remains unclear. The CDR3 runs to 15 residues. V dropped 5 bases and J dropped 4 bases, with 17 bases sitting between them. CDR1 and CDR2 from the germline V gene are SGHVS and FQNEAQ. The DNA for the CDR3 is TGTGCCAGCAGCCGCTACCATACCCCGGGCACTGAAGCTTTCTTT. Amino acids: CASSRYHTPGTEAFF.

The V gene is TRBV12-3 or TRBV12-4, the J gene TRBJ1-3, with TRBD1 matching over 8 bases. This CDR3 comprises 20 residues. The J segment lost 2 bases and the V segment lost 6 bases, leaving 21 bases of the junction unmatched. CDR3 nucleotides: TGTGCCAGCAGAGCAGCTCGGACAGGGTTAAAGGTTGTTGCTGGAAACACCATATATTTT. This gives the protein CASRAARTGLKVVAGNTIYF.

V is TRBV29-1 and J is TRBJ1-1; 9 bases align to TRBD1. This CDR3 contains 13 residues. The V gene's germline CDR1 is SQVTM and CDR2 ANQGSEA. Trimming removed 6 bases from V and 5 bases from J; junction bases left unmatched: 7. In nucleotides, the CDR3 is TGCAGCGTACAGGGGGCCGTATGGACTGAAGCTTTCTTT. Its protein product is CSVQGAVWTEAFF.

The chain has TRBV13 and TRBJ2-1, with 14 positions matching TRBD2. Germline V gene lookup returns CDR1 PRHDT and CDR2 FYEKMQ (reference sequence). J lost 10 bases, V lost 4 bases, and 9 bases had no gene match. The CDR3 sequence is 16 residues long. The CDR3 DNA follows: TGTGCCAGCAGCTCCCAGACTAGCGGGAGGGCCAGAGAGCAGTTCTTC. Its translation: CASSSQTSGRAREQFF.

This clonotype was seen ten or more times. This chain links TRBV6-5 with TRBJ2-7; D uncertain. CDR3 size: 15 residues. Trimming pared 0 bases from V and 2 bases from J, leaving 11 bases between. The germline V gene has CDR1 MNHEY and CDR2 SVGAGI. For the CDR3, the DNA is TGTGCCAGCAGTTACTCGGTGGCACAGCCCTACGAGCAGTACTTC. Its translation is CASSYSVAQPYEQYF.

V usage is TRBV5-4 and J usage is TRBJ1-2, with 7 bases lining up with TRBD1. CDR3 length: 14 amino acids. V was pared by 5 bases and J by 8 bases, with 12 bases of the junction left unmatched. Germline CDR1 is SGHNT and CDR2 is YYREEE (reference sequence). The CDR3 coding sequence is TGTGCCAGCAGAGAACAGACAGGGCCCCAAGGCTACACCTTC. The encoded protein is CASREQTGPQGYTF.

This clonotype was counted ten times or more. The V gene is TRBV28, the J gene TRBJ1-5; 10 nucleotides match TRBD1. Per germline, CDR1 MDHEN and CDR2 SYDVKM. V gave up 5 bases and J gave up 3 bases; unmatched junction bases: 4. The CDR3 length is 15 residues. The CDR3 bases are TGTGCCAGCAGTCCGGGACAGGGGACCAATCAGCCCCAGCATTTT. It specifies CASSPGQGTNQPQHF. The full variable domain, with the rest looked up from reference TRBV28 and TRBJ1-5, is DVKVTQSSRYLVKRTGEKVFLECVQDMDHENMFWYRQDPGLGLRLIYFSYDVKMKEKGDIPEGYSVSREKKERFSLILESASTNQTSMYLCASSPGQGTNQPQHFGDGTRLSIL.

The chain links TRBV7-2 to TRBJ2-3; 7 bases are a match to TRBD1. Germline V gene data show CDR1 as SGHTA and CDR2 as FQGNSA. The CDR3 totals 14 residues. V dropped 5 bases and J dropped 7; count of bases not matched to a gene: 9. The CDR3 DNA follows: TGTGCCAGCAGCCCCGACAGGGCCGTAAATACGCAGTATTTT. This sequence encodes CASSPDRAVNTQYF. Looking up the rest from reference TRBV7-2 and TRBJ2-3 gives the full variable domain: GAGVSQSPSNKVTEKGKDVELRCDPISGHTALYWYRQSLGQGLEFLIYFQGNSAPDKSGLPSDRFSAERTGGSVSTLTIQRTQQEDSAVYLCASSPDRAVNTQYFGPGTRLTVL.

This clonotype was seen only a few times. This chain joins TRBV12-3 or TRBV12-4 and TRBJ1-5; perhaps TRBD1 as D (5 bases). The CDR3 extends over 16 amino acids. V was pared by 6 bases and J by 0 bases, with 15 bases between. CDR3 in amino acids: CASSNGHIYSNQPQHF. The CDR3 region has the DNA TGTGCCAGCAGCAATGGACACATTTATAGCAATCAGCCCCAGCATTTT.

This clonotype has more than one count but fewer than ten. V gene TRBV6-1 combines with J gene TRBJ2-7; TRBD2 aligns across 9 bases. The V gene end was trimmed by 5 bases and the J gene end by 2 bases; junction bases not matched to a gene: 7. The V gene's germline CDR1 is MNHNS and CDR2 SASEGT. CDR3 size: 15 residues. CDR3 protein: CASSIRLAATYEQYF. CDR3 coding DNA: TGTGCCAGCAGTATACGACTAGCGGCGACCTACGAGCAGTACTTC.

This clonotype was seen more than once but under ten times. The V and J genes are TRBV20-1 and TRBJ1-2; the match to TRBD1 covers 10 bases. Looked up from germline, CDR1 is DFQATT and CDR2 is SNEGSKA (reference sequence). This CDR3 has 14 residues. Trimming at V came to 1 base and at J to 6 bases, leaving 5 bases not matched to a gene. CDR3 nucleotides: TGCAGTGCTAGAGCTTCCGGACAGGGGGATGGCTACACCTTC. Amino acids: CSARASGQGDGYTF.

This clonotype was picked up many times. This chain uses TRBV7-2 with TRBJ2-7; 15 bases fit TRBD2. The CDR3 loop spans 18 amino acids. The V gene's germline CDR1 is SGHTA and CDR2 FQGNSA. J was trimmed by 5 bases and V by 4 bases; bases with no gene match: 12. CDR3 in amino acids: CASSYGTSGRRLGNEQYF. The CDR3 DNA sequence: TGTGCCAGCAGCTACGGGACTAGCGGGAGGCGACTGGGGAACGAGCAGTACTTC.

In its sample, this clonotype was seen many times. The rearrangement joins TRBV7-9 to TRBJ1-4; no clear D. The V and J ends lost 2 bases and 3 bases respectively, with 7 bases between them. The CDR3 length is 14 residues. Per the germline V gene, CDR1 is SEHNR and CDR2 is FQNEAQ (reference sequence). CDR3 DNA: TGTGCCAGCAGCTTAAGCGCGGCTAATGAAAAACTGTTTTTT. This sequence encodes CASSLSAANEKLFF.

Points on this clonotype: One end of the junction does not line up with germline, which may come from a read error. The CDR3 spells CAASRAGVLVDEQFF. The CDR3 DNA is TGTGCCGCCAGCAGAGCCGGGGTTTTGGTAGATGAGCAGTTCTTC. J is TRBJ2-1 and V is TRBV15, with D tentatively TRBD2 (5 bases). Germline lookup yields CDR1 LNHNV and CDR2 YYDKDF (reference sequence). The CDR3 is made up of 15 amino acids.

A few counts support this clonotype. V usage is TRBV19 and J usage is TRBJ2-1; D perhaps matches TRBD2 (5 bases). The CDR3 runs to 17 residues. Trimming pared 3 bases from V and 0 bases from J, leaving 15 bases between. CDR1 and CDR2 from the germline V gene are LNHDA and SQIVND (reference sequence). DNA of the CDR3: TGTGCCAGTAGTATTAGTCGGGGAAGAAGCTCCTACAATGAGCAGTTCTTC. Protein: CASSISRGRSSYNEQFF.

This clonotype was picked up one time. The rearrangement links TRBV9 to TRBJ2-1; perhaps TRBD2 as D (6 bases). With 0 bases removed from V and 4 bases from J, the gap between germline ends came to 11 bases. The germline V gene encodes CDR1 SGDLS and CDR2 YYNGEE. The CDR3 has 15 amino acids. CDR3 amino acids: CASSVGRGRYNEQFF. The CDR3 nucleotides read TGTGCCAGCAGCGTAGGGCGGGGTCGGTACAATGAGCAGTTCTTC.

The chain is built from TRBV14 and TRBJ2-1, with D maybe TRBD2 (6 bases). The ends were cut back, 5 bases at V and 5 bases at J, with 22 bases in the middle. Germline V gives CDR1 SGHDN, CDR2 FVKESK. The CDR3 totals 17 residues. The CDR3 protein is CASSFLSGDRYNNEQFF. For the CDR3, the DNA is TGTGCCAGCAGCTTTCTTTCGGGGGACCGCTACAACAATGAGCAGTTCTTC.

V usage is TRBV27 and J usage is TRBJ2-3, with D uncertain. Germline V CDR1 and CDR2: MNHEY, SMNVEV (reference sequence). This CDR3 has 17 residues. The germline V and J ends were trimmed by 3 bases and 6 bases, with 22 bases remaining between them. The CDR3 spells CASSFLSYLSPGDTQYF. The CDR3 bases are TGTGCCAGCAGTTTCCTCTCCTACTTGTCACCCGGGGATACGCAGTATTTT.

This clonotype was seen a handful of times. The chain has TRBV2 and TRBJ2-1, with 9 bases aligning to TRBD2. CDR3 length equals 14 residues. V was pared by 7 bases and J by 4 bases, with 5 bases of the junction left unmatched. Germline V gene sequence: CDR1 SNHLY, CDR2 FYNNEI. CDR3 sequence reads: CASTLAGAYNEQFF. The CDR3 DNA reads TGTGCCAGCACTTTAGCGGGGGCATACAATGAGCAGTTCTTC. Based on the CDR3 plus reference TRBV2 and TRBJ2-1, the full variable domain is EPEVTQTPSHQVTQMGQEVILRCVPISNHLYFYWYRQILGQKVEFLVSFYNNEISEKSEIFDDQFSVERPDGSNFTLKIRSTKLEDSAMYFCASTLAGAYNEQFFGPGTRLTVL.

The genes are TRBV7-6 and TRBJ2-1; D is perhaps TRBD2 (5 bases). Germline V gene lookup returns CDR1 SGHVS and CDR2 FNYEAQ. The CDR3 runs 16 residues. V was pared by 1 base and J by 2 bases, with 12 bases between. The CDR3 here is CASSLVGGSTYNEQFF. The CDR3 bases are TGTGCCAGCAGCTTAGTCGGTGGGAGTACCTACAATGAGCAGTTCTTC.

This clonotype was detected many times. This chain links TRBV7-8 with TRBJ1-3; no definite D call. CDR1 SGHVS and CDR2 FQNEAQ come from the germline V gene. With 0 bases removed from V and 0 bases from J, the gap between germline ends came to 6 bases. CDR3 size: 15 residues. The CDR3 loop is CASSLAQDSGNTIYF. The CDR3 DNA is TGTGCCAGCAGCTTAGCGCAAGACTCTGGAAACACCATATATTTT. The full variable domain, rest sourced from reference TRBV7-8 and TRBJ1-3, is GAGVSQSPRYKVAKRGQDVALRCDPISGHVSLFWYQQALGQGPEFLTYFQNEAQLDKSGLPSDRFFAERPEGSVSTLKIQRTQQEDSAVYLCASSLAQDSGNTIYFGEGSWLTVV.

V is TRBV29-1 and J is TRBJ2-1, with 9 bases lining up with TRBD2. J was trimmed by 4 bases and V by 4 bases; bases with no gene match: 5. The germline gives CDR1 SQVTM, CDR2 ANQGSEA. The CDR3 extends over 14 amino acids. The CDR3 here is CSVVRLAGYNEQFF. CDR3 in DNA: TGCAGCGTTGTTAGGCTAGCGGGGTACAATGAGCAGTTCTTC.

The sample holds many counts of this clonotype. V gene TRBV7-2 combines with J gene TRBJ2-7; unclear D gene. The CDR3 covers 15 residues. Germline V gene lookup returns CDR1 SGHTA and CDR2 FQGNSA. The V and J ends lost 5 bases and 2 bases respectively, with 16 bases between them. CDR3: CASSPNLSGAYEQYF. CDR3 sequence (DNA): TGTGCCAGCAGCCCGAACTTGAGTGGGGCCTACGAGCAGTACTTC. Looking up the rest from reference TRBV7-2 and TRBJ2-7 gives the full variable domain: GAGVSQSPSNKVTEKGKDVELRCDPISGHTALYWYRQSLGQGLEFLIYFQGNSAPDKSGLPSDRFSAERTGGSVSTLTIQRTQQEDSAVYLCASSPNLSGAYEQYFGPGTRLTVT.

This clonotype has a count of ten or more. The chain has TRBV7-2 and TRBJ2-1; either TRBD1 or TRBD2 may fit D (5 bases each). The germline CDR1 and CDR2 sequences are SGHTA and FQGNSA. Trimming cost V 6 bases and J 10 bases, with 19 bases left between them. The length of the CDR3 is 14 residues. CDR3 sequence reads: CASRRDPLFDEQFF. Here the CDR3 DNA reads TGTGCCAGCAGACGGGACCCACTATTTGACGAGCAGTTCTTC. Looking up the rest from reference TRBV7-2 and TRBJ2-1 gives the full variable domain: GAGVSQSPSNKVTEKGKDVELRCDPISGHTALYWYRQSLGQGLEFLIYFQGNSAPDKSGLPSDRFSAERTGGSVSTLTIQRTQQEDSAVYLCASRRDPLFDEQFFGPGTRLTVL.

CDR3 sequence: CASSIIGTHEQFF. CDR3 sequence (DNA): TGTGCCAGTAGTATAATTGGGACCCATGAGCAGTTCTTC. This chain links TRBV19 with TRBJ2-1; D is tentatively TRBD1 or TRBD2 (5 bases each). The germline CDR1 and CDR2 sequences are LNHDA and SQIVND (reference sequence). V lost 2 bases to trimming and J lost 8 bases, with 10 bases between them. CDR3 length: 13 residues.

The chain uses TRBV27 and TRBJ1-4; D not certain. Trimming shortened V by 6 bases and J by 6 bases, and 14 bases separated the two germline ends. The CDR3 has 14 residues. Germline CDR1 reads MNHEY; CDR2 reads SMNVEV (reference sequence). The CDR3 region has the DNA TGTGCCAGCAGGGATAGTTATGGGGATGAAAAACTGTTTTTT. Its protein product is CASRDSYGDEKLFF.

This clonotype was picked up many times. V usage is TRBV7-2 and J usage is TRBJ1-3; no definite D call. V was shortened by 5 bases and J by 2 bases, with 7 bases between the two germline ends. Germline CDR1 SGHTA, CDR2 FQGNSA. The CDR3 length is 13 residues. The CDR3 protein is CASSALTGNTIYF. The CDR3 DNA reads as TGTGCCAGCAGCGCACTAACTGGAAACACCATATATTTT.

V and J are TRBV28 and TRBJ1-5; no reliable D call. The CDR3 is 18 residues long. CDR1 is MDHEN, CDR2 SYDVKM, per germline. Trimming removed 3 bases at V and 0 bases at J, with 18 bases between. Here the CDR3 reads CASSFLGLMRYSNQPQHF. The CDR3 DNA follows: TGTGCCAGCAGTTTCTTAGGCTTGATGAGATATAGCAATCAGCCCCAGCATTTT.

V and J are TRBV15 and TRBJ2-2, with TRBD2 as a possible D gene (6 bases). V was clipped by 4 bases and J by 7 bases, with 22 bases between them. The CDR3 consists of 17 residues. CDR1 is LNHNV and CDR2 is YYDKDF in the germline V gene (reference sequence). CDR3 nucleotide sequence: TGTGCCACCAGCATAAGTTTCGGGGGAAGGTATATCGGGGAGCTGTTTTTT. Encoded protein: CATSISFGGRYIGELFF.

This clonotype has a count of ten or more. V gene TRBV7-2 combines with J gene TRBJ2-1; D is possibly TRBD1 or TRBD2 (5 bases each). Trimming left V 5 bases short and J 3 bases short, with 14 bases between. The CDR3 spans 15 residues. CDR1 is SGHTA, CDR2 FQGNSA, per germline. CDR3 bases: TGTGCCAGCAGCGCGGCGTGGGGGAGCTACAATGAGCAGTTCTTC. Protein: CASSAAWGSYNEQFF.

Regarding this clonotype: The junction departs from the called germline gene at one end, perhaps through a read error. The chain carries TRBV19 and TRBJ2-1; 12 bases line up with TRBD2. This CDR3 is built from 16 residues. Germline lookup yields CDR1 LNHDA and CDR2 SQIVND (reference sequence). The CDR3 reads CASSTLTSGRGDEQLF. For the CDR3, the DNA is TGTGCCAGTAGTACCCTGACTAGCGGGAGAGGGGATGAGCAGCTCTTC. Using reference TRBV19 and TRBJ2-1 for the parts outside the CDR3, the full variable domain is DGGITQSPKYLFRKEGQNVTLSCEQNLNHDAMYWYRQDPGQGLRLIYYSQIVNDFQKGDIAEGYSVSREKKESFPLTVTSAQKNPTAFYLCASSTLTSGRGDEQLFGPGTRLTVL.